These 23 T cell receptor beta chains originate from one sample sequenced in a study of blood T cell repertoires in COVID-19. Profiling relied on immunoSEQ multiplex PCR, and the TCRdb table lists in-frame clones only, not all of them. The profile covers 120,000 to 150,000 clones, with about 86% appearing a single time and around 4.5% taken by the ten largest. The specimen was peripheral blood. These TCRs come from a woman between 40 and 50 years old with acute or convalescent COVID-19.

This chain's CDR3 is CASSLSSGWRPPENTEAFF. The CDR3 DNA sequence: TGTGCCAGCAGTTTATCCTCGGGTTGGAGACCCCCGGAGAACACTGAAGCTTTCTTT. The chain joins TRBV28 to TRBJ1-1; no clear D. The CDR3 contains 19 residues. Germline V gives CDR1 MDHEN, CDR2 SYDVKM. The V and J ends lost 1 base and 1 base respectively, with 22 bases between them.

The chain recombines TRBV11-2 with TRBJ1-6; 8 bases fit TRBD1. The V and J ends lost 4 bases and 15 bases, in that order; junction bases with no gene match: 5. Looked up from germline, CDR1 is SGHAT and CDR2 is FQNNGV. The CDR3 sequence is 12 residues long. For the CDR3, the DNA is TGTGCCAGCAGCTCCCGGGACAGGTTCCTCCACTTT. It specifies CASSSRDRFLHF.

This chain connects TRBV2 to TRBJ2-7, with D tentatively TRBD1 (5 bases). This CDR3 spans 15 amino acids. Germline CDR1 is SNHLY and CDR2 is FYNNEI. The V end was cut by 7 bases, the J end by 7 bases, with 23 bases between. CDR3 protein: CASTLTALPEEEQYF. DNA for the CDR3: TGTGCCAGCACTTTGACAGCCTTGCCCGAGGAGGAGCAGTACTTC.

The chain recombines TRBV20-1 with TRBJ2-7; 8 nucleotides agree with TRBD2. J lost 3 bases, V lost 3 bases, and 10 bases had no gene match. Germline CDR1 reads DFQATT; CDR2 reads SNEGSKA (reference sequence). CDR3 length equals 15 residues. CDR3: CSASSSGTRLYEQYF. The CDR3, as DNA: TGCAGTGCTAGTAGCTCCGGGACTAGACTCTACGAGCAGTACTTC.

The rearrangement uses TRBV27 and TRBJ1-1; no clear D. The CDR3 is 15 amino acids. Germline V lookup: CDR1 MNHEY, CDR2 SMNVEV (reference sequence). Trimming left V 2 bases short and J 0 bases short, with 10 bases between. CDR3 sequence (DNA): TGTGCCAGCAGTTTAAGCGGTCGGCTGAACACTGAAGCTTTCTTT. The encoded protein is CASSLSGRLNTEAFF.

This rearrangement joins TRBV11-2 to TRBJ2-5; 13 bases line up with TRBD2. V dropped 5 bases and J dropped 4; count of bases not matched to a gene: 7. CDR1 SGHAT and CDR2 FQNNGV come from the germline V gene. The CDR3 totals 16 residues. CDR3 DNA sequence: TGTGCCAGCAGCGAAGGACTAGCGGGAGCTCGAGAGACCCAGTACTTC. Translated, it gives CASSEGLAGARETQYF.

The table lists this clone with a few counts. The gene calls are TRBV5-1 and TRBJ2-7; 7 nucleotides match TRBD1. The CDR3 covers 15 residues. V was pared by 3 bases and J by 2 bases, with 8 bases of the junction left unmatched. CDR1 SGHRS and CDR2 YFSETQ come from the germline V gene. The chain's CDR3 is CASSSGTARTYEQYF. In DNA form, the CDR3 reads TGCGCCAGCAGCTCTGGGACAGCTCGAACCTACGAGCAGTACTTC.

This clone was seen only once. The chain uses TRBV7-6 and TRBJ2-7, with TRBD2 matching 14 bases. The CDR3 spans 16 residues. The V gene's germline CDR1 is SGHVS and CDR2 FNYEAQ. The ends lost 5 bases at V and 6 bases at J; junction bases unmatched: 9. The CDR3 loop is CASSGIGTSGGVEQYF. The CDR3 DNA sequence: TGTGCCAGCAGCGGAATCGGGACTAGCGGGGGCGTCGAGCAGTACTTC.

This clone was observed a handful of times. The J gene is TRBJ1-2, the V gene TRBV7-2, with 8 nucleotides matching TRBD1. This CDR3 region has 14 residues. CDR1 and CDR2 from the germline V gene are SGHTA and FQGNSA. V was pared by 6 bases and J by 5 bases, with 8 bases of the junction left unmatched. The CDR3 is CASRNRDRLYGYTF. CDR3 in DNA: TGTGCCAGCAGAAACCGGGACAGGCTATATGGCTACACCTTC. The whole variable domain, filled in from reference TRBV7-2 and TRBJ1-2, reads GAGVSQSPSNKVTEKGKDVELRCDPISGHTALYWYRQSLGQGLEFLIYFQGNSAPDKSGLPSDRFSAERTGGSVSTLTIQRTQQEDSAVYLCASRNRDRLYGYTFGSGTRLTVV.

Only one count was recorded for this clone. CDR3 nucleotides: TGTGCCAGCAGCCCGAATCGGGACAGCCAAGAGACCCAGTACTTC. Its protein is CASSPNRDSQETQYF. This chain uses TRBV7-2 with TRBJ2-5; 7 bases fit TRBD1. The junction had 7 bases not matched to a gene; V was cut back by 5 bases and J by 1 base. This CDR3 is built from 15 residues. The germline V gene encodes CDR1 SGHTA and CDR2 FQGNSA.

Only one count was recorded for this clone. The chain carries TRBV19 and TRBJ1-4; maybe TRBD1 (5 bases). This CDR3 contains 12 residues. Between the trimmed V and J ends, which lost 7 bases and 8 bases, there was a span of 11 bases. Germline loops: CDR1 LNHDA, CDR2 SQIVND (reference sequence). The CDR3 here is CASMGLYEKLFF. CDR3 DNA: TGTGCCAGTATGGGACTATACGAAAAACTGTTTTTT.

V and J are TRBV4-1 and TRBJ1-1; D is possibly TRBD1 (5 bases). Per the germline V gene, CDR1 is MGHRA and CDR2 is YSYEKL. Trimming pared 4 bases from V and 1 base from J, leaving 16 bases between. This CDR3 region has 16 residues. The CDR3 region has the DNA TGCGCCAGCAGCCGGATAGGGAGGGGCACGAACACTGAAGCTTTCTTT. This encodes CASSRIGRGTNTEAFF.

This sequence joins TRBV5-8 and TRBJ1-1; D is perhaps TRBD1 (6 bases). The CDR3 extends over 16 amino acids. V was pared by 1 base and J by 0 bases, with 13 bases between. CDR1 and CDR2 (germline): SGHTS, YDEGEE. CDR3 sequence reads: CASSLLGTLMNTEAFF. The CDR3 DNA sequence: TGTGCCAGCAGCTTGCTCGGGACACTCATGAACACTGAAGCTTTCTTT.

The chain recombines TRBV5-1 with TRBJ2-5; 8 bases match TRBD2. Germline assignment: CDR1 SGHRS and CDR2 YFSETQ. Trimming at V came to 4 bases and at J to 5 bases, leaving 10 bases not matched to a gene. This CDR3 has 15 residues. In nucleotides, the CDR3 is TGCGCCAGCAGCCTAAGCGGGGGAAGTTTTGAGACCCAGTACTTC. This sequence encodes CASSLSGGSFETQYF.

The chain combines TRBV29-1 with TRBJ2-3; tentative D call: TRBD1 (6 bases). Looked up from germline, CDR1 is SQVTM and CDR2 is ANQGSEA. The CDR3 spans 14 residues. V lost 3 bases and J lost 3, with 13 bases in between. CDR3 bases: TGCAGCGTTGAGAGGACAGTTTCAACAGATACGCAGTATTTT. Protein product: CSVERTVSTDTQYF.

This chain's CDR3 is CASSAGPGQGFNEKLFF. In nucleotides, the CDR3 is TGTGCCAGCAGCGCGGGTCCGGGACAGGGGTTTAATGAAAAACTGTTTTTT. V and J are TRBV9 and TRBJ1-4; 10 bases are shared with TRBD1. The trim removed 3 bases at V and 4 bases at J, leaving 9 bases unmatched. CDR3 length equals 17 residues. In germline, CDR1 is SGDLS, CDR2 YYNGEE.

This chain uses TRBV27 with TRBJ2-2; D is uncertain. The CDR3 is 11 residues long. Germline V gene data show CDR1 as MNHEY and CDR2 as SMNVEV (reference sequence). V gave up 10 bases and J gave up 6 bases, with 9 bases separating them. CDR3 region: CAIQVAGELFF. CDR3 nucleotide sequence: TGTGCCATCCAGGTTGCCGGGGAGCTGTTTTTT.

The J gene is TRBJ1-5, the V gene TRBV6-4; no reliable D call. V lost 6 bases to trimming and J lost 0 bases, with 12 bases between them. Germline V gene sequence: CDR1 MRHNA, CDR2 SNTAGT. This CDR3 contains 15 residues. The chain's CDR3 is CASRTTPYSNQPQHF. The DNA for the CDR3 is TGTGCCAGCAGAACGACACCCTATAGCAATCAGCCCCAGCATTTT.

This chain joins TRBV4-1 and TRBJ1-1; D may be TRBD1 (5 bases). The CDR3 covers 15 residues. Germline CDR1 and CDR2: MGHRA and YSYEKL. V shed 1 base and J shed 6 bases, with 15 bases lying between them. The CDR3, as DNA: TGCGCCAGCAGCCAAGGGGAGACTTGGGGGGCTGAAGCTTTCTTT. It codes for CASSQGETWGAEAFF.

The V and J genes are TRBV30 and TRBJ1-2; the D is unclear. The CDR3 is 12 amino acids. The germline CDR1 and CDR2 sequences are GTSNPN and SVGIG (reference sequence). The ends were cut back, 5 bases at V and 4 bases at J, with 11 bases in the middle. The DNA of the CDR3 is TGTGCCTGGGGGGAGGAGGGCTATGGCTACACCTTC. Residues: CAWGEEGYGYTF.

The V gene is TRBV5-4, the J gene TRBJ2-7, with a weak D call TRBD2 (7 bases). The germline V gene encodes CDR1 SGHNT and CDR2 YYREEE (reference sequence). Trimming removed 0 bases at V and 1 base at J, with 11 bases between. CDR3 size: 15 residues. CDR3 DNA: TGTGCCAGCAGCTTGGGGGGGGGCCCTTCCTACGAGCAGTACTTC. It codes for CASSLGGGPSYEQYF.

The chain recombines TRBV29-1 with TRBJ1-1; 7 bases map to TRBD1. The V and J ends lost 6 bases and 0 bases, in that order; junction bases with no gene match: 4. Germline V lookup: CDR1 SQVTM, CDR2 ANQGSEA. CDR3 length: 13 residues. This CDR3 is CSVGDSMNTEAFF. DNA of the CDR3: TGCAGCGTAGGGGACAGCATGAACACTGAAGCTTTCTTT.

This clone was observed a single time. The rearrangement links TRBV7-2 to TRBJ2-7; 7 bases agree with TRBD2. Trimming took 5 bases from V and 2 from J; bases not matched to a gene: 9. The CDR3 contains 15 residues. Germline V lookup: CDR1 SGHTA, CDR2 FQGNSA. This CDR3 is CASSPLAATPYEQYF. The CDR3 region has the DNA TGTGCCAGCAGCCCTCTAGCGGCCACCCCCTACGAGCAGTACTTC.